What follows are 15 T cell receptor beta chains derived from one specimen sequenced in a study of cytomegalovirus exposure and HLA in healthy donors. Primers: 60 Vbeta forward and 13 Jbeta reverse. Profiled with immunoSEQ multiplex PCR; TCRdb holds only in-frame clones, not every one. The sample includes about 130,000 clones, approximately 75% of them seen just once. What was sequenced was PBMCs. The origin of the receptors is a woman aged 40 to 49 in good health and CMV-seropositive.

This sequence joins TRBV11-2 and TRBJ2-3; TRBD1 agrees at 8 bases. The CDR3 totals 16 residues. With 5 bases clipped from V and 4 bases from J, the junction kept 11 bases outside the gene matches. The germline V gene has CDR1 SGHAT and CDR2 FQNNGV. CDR3 region: CASSDQDRDQPDTQYF. DNA of the CDR3: TGTGCCAGCAGCGACCAGGACAGGGATCAGCCAGATACGCAGTATTTT.

The chain recombines TRBV30 with TRBJ1-5, with D perhaps TRBD1 (6 bases). The V and J ends lost 1 base and 6 bases respectively, with 19 bases between them. CDR1 GTSNPN and CDR2 SVGIG come from the germline V gene (reference sequence). The CDR3 has 16 amino acids. The CDR3 DNA reads as TGTGCCTGGAGTGCCCCGACGGGGGGCGCGAGTCAGCCCCAGCATTTT. It is translated as CAWSAPTGGASQPQHF.

The rearrangement uses TRBV6-6 and TRBJ2-5; D ambiguous. The DNA end lines up better with TRBJ2-7; the J call may be wrong. This CDR3 is 15 amino acids long. CDR1 is MNHNY and CDR2 is SVGAGI in the germline V gene (reference sequence). The CDR3, as DNA: TGTGCCAGCAGCCCCCGAATCCGTAGCTCCTACGAGCAGTACTTC. Amino acid sequence: CASSPRIRSSYEQYF.

The rearrangement links TRBV7-9 to TRBJ2-7; 8 nucleotides match TRBD1. Losses at the gene ends were 5 bases for V and 10 bases for J; bases not matched to a gene: 10. Looked up from germline, CDR1 is SEHNR and CDR2 is FQNEAQ (reference sequence). There are 13 residues in the CDR3. Here the CDR3 reads CASSPWDRSEQYF. The CDR3, as DNA: TGTGCCAGCAGCCCCTGGGACAGGAGTGAACAGTACTTC.

The chain uses TRBV19 and TRBJ2-5; 7 positions match TRBD2. The V and J ends lost 5 bases and 0 bases, in that order; junction bases with no gene match: 12. CDR1 and CDR2 (germline): LNHDA, SQIVND (reference sequence). The CDR3 runs to 17 residues. In DNA, the CDR3 is TGTGCCAGTAGTCCCCTGAAGCAGGCGGGGGACCAAGAGACCCAGTACTTC. Translating it yields CASSPLKQAGDQETQYF. Combining the CDR3 with reference TRBV19 and TRBJ2-5 gives the whole variable domain DGGITQSPKYLFRKEGQNVTLSCEQNLNHDAMYWYRQDPGQGLRLIYYSQIVNDFQKGDIAEGYSVSREKKESFPLTVTSAQKNPTAFYLCASSPLKQAGDQETQYFGPGTRLLVL.

This clone was observed a single time. The chain carries TRBV6-5 and TRBJ2-3, with TRBD1 identical over 11 bases. This CDR3 region has 15 residues. CDR1 is MNHEY, CDR2 SVGAGI, per germline. The J segment lost 7 bases and the V segment lost 2 bases, leaving 5 bases of the junction unmatched. This chain's CDR3 is CASSYGQGAGNTQYF. The CDR3, as DNA: TGTGCCAGCAGTTACGGACAGGGGGCTGGGAATACGCAGTATTTT.

This clone was observed a handful of times. The V gene is TRBV7-9, the J gene TRBJ2-5; D unresolved. Trimming left V 2 bases short and J 2 bases short, with 6 bases between. Germline assignment: CDR1 SEHNR and CDR2 FQNEAQ (reference sequence). This CDR3 is 13 amino acids long. The CDR3 DNA sequence: TGTGCCAGCAGCTTACGTAGACAAGAGACCCAGTACTTC. This codes for CASSLRRQETQYF.

The rearrangement joins TRBV5-4 to TRBJ1-2; D possibly corresponds to TRBD1 (6 bases). Germline V gene data show CDR1 as SGHNT and CDR2 as YYREEE (reference sequence). The V gene lost 0 bases and the J gene lost 4 bases, with 7 bases spanning the gap. The CDR3 covers 13 residues. Written as DNA, the CDR3 is TGTGCCAGCAGCTTGGACAGGGTCTATGGCTACACCTTC. Translated, it gives CASSLDRVYGYTF.

CDR3 nucleotide sequence: TGTGCCAGCAGCCTTAGCGGGGGTGTGGAGACCCAGTACTTC. Translating it yields CASSLSGGVETQYF. V and J are TRBV11-2 and TRBJ2-5, with 9 nucleotides matching TRBD2. V was pared by 5 bases and J by 5 bases, with 6 bases of the junction left unmatched. The germline V gene has CDR1 SGHAT and CDR2 FQNNGV. This CDR3 is built from 14 residues.

The chain joins TRBV9 to TRBJ2-5, with TRBD2 matching over 8 bases. There are 16 residues in the CDR3. Germline CDR1 SGDLS, CDR2 YYNGEE. V shed 2 bases, J shed 5 bases, and the junction held 11 bases outside the gene matches. The chain's CDR3 is CASSVGSGAGVETQYF. The CDR3 bases are TGTGCCAGCAGCGTCGGGTCGGGAGCGGGGGTGGAGACCCAGTACTTC.

The J gene is TRBJ2-5, the V gene TRBV7-2, with 13 bases identical to TRBD2. Germline CDR1 SGHTA, CDR2 FQGNSA. V shed 7 bases and J 2 bases; nucleotides not matched to a gene: 4. This CDR3 spans 15 amino acids. The CDR3 protein is CASTRTSGSQETQYF. The CDR3 DNA reads as TGTGCCAGCACACGGACTAGCGGGAGTCAAGAGACCCAGTACTTC.

The chain recombines TRBV6-5 with TRBJ2-7; 7 bases map to TRBD1. Per germline, CDR1 MNHEY and CDR2 SVGAGI. V shed 6 bases, J shed 1 base, and the junction held 6 bases outside the gene matches. This CDR3 spans 14 amino acids. Here the CDR3 DNA reads TGTGCCAGCAGGTCTGGACAGGCGTCCTACGAGCAGTACTTC. Protein sequence: CASRSGQASYEQYF.

V is TRBV2 and J is TRBJ1-2; the match to TRBD1 covers 7 bases. The V gene end was trimmed by 3 bases and the J gene end by 9 bases; junction bases not matched to a gene: 10. The CDR3 totals 14 residues. Germline V gene lookup returns CDR1 SNHLY and CDR2 FYNNEI. The CDR3 DNA reads TGTGCCAGCAGTGAGCGGACAGGCGGCAGGAGCTACACCTTC. The encoded protein is CASSERTGGRSYTF. Filled out from reference TRBV2 and TRBJ1-2, the complete variable domain reads EPEVTQTPSHQVTQMGQEVILRCVPISNHLYFYWYRQILGQKVEFLVSFYNNEISEKSEIFDDQFSVERPDGSNFTLKIRSTKLEDSAMYFCASSERTGGRSYTFGSGTRLTVV.

This clone appeared a few times. The rearrangement uses TRBV6-4 and TRBJ2-3; 9 bases are a match to TRBD2. V was clipped by 5 bases and J by 5 bases; unmatched bases: 8. Germline CDR1 reads MRHNA; CDR2 reads SNTAGT. The CDR3 has 15 residues. CDR3 residues: CASSILAGSVDTQYF. The CDR3 nucleotides read TGTGCCAGCAGTATTCTAGCGGGGAGTGTAGATACGCAGTATTTT.

V gene TRBV9 combines with J gene TRBJ2-1, with D uncertain. The CDR3 has 13 residues. CDR1 and CDR2 (germline): SGDLS, YYNGEE. V was trimmed by 3 bases and J by 6 bases, leaving 10 bases between them. CDR3 region: CASSDGEGNEQFF. Here the CDR3 DNA reads TGTGCCAGCAGCGACGGAGAAGGCAATGAGCAGTTCTTC.